This T cell receptor beta chain derives from a study of shared clonotypes between healthy human individuals. Naive CD8 populations comprised CD45RO-negative cells positively selected for CCR7, excluding terminally differentiated effector memory CD45RA+ cells. Comment on this clone: The same CDR3 also results from other DNA sequences found in this sample.

V lost 0 bases and J lost 10; bases outside the gene matches: 3. This CDR3 is 14 amino acids long. Germline CDR1 is SGDLS and CDR2 is YYNGEE. Sequenced by immunoSEQ multiplex PCR; TCRdb stores in-frame clones only, minus some. The table has millions of clones, about 95% seen once. This TCR was recovered from a man younger than 35 in good health. This chain uses TRBV9 with TRBJ1-6, with TRBD1 matching over 8 bases. Sequencing used naive CD8+ T cells sorted from blood. The CDR3 DNA is TGTGCCAGCAGCGTAGGGACAGGGTTATCACCCCTCCACTTT. Translating it yields CASSVGTGLSPLHF.